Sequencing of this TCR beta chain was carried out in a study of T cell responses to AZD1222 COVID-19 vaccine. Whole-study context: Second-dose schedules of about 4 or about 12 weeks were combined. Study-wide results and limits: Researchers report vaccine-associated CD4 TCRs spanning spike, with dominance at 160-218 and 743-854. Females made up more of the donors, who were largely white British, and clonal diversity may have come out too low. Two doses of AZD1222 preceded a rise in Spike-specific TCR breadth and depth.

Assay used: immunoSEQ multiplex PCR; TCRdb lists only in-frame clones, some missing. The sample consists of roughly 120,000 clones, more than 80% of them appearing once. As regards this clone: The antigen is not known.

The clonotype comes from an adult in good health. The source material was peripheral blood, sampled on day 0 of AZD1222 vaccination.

CDR3: CASSQEQRPDSEAFF. The CDR3 DNA reads TGCGCCAGCAGCCAAGAGCAAAGACCGGACAGTGAAGCTTTCTTT. The rearrangement links TRBV4-3 to TRBJ1-1, with TRBD1 as a possible D gene (6 bases). This CDR3 is 15 amino acids long. Deletions cut 0 bases from V and 7 bases from J, with 15 bases between. Germline V CDR1 and CDR2: LGHNA, YSLEER.